Below, 10 T cell receptor beta chains from the same sample are listed, as sequenced in a study of identical twins. TCRdb reanalysed the 5' RACE reads using MiXCR and keeps one entry per CDR3 protein. The sample lists under 400,000 distinct CDR3 sequences; roughly 9% were seen once. The sequencing sample was made of naive T cells sorted from blood. These receptors all stem from a woman between 50 and 59 years old in good health.

This clonotype appeared a few times. V usage is TRBV29-1 and J usage is TRBJ1-6; TRBD1 matches 8 bases. This CDR3 region has 16 residues. Germline V gene sequence: CDR1 SQVTM, CDR2 ANQGSEA. V gave up 0 bases and J gave up 8 bases; unmatched junction bases: 9. This CDR3 is CSVEDEEDRDHSPLHF. In DNA form, the CDR3 reads TGCAGCGTTGAAGACGAAGAGGACAGGGATCATTCACCCCTCCACTTT.

This clonotype was recorded many times. V gene TRBV4-1 combines with J gene TRBJ2-1, with TRBD2 identical over 11 bases. The V and J ends lost 1 base and 8 bases, in that order; junction bases with no gene match: 10. This CDR3 is 17 amino acids long. Germline V lookup: CDR1 MGHRA, CDR2 YSYEKL. CDR3 bases: TGCGCCAGCAGCCAAGGAGTTACGACTAGCGGGACCTATGAGCAGTTCTTC. Translating it yields CASSQGVTTSGTYEQFF.

There are a few counts of this clonotype. The rearrangement uses TRBV5-6 and TRBJ2-7; D call uncertain. V was shortened by 1 base and J by 4 bases, with 18 bases between the two germline ends. Germline lookup yields CDR1 SGHDT and CDR2 YYEEEE. The CDR3 contains 16 residues. The DNA for the CDR3 is TGTGCCAGCAGCTTGATTTCCTCCTCCTTGCCATACGAGCAGTACGTC. This codes for CASSLISSSLPYEQYV.

V is TRBV18 and J is TRBJ2-1; 10 nucleotides match TRBD2. The germline CDR1 and CDR2 sequences are KGHSH and LQKENI. Trimming removed 1 base from V and 0 bases from J; junction bases left unmatched: 6. The CDR3 spans 18 residues. CDR3 loop: CASSPLPPSGSSYNEQFF. The CDR3 region has the DNA TGTGCCAGCTCACCACTCCCCCCTAGCGGGAGCTCCTACAATGAGCAGTTCTTC.

This clonotype was detected ten times or more. CDR3 DNA sequence: TGTGCCAGCAGCTTACCCCCCAGACCTATGCACAATGAGCAGTTCTTC. It encodes CASSLPPRPMHNEQFF. This chain uses TRBV7-2 with TRBJ2-1, with no clear D. The CDR3 sequence is 16 residues long. Germline lookup yields CDR1 SGHTA and CDR2 FQGNSA. V lost 2 bases and J 5 bases, leaving 16 bases between the germline ends.

In its sample, this clonotype was seen a few times. V gene TRBV11-3 combines with J gene TRBJ2-1; TRBD2 matches at 9 bases. The CDR3 runs 16 residues. Trimming took 5 bases from V and 12 from J; bases not matched to a gene: 17. Germline V lookup: CDR1 SGHNT, CDR2 YENEEA. Here the CDR3 DNA reads TGTGCCAGCAGCCAAAGGGTATCTAGCGGGAAGATTCGGCAGTTCTTC. Amino acid sequence: CASSQRVSSGKIRQFF.

This clonotype was counted between two and nine times. The V call is TRBV6-5, the J call TRBJ1-5; D is perhaps TRBD1 (6 bases). Germline values: CDR1 MNHEY, CDR2 SVGAGI. This CDR3 region has 15 residues. The V gene lost 4 bases and the J gene lost 2 bases, with 12 bases spanning the gap. The CDR3 nucleotides read TGTGCCAGCAGTTGGGGCAGGGGTGGCAATCAGCCCCAGCATTTT. Translated, it gives CASSWGRGGNQPQHF.

This clonotype was picked up a small number of times. The genes are TRBV6-5 and TRBJ1-1, with TRBD1 as a possible D gene (5 bases). Germline lookup yields CDR1 MNHEY and CDR2 SVGAGI. Deletions cut 0 bases from V and 3 bases from J, with 20 bases between. The CDR3 spans 18 residues. The CDR3 DNA sequence: TGTGCCAGCAGTTACTCTTTGGGACGGGAGGGACGGGACACTGAAGCTTTCTTT. The encoded protein is CASSYSLGREGRDTEAFF.

Comment on this clonotype: This could be a read error, since a much larger clone is one nucleotide away. This sequence joins TRBV4-1 and TRBJ2-1; D is possibly TRBD2 (5 bases). This CDR3 comprises 13 residues. Deletions cut 4 bases from V and 7 bases from J, with 11 bases between. Germline CDR1 reads MGHRA; CDR2 reads YSYEKL. The CDR3 loop is CASSRERLNEQFF. The CDR3 coding sequence is TGCGCCAGCAGCCGAGAGCGGCTTAATGAGCAGTTCTTC.

The V call is TRBV4-1, the J call TRBJ2-4; TRBD2 agrees at 14 bases. The CDR3 runs to 18 residues. V trimming: 4 bases; J trimming: 4 bases; junction bases outside the gene matches: 9. Germline CDR1 reads MGHRA; CDR2 reads YSYEKL. Written as DNA, the CDR3 is TGCGCCAGCAGCCCCGGACTAGCGGGAGGACAGTCTAAAAACATTCAGTACTTC. As protein: CASSPGLAGGQSKNIQYF.